This T cell receptor (beta chain) was documented in a study of T cell responses to AZD1222 COVID-19 vaccine. Study outcomes and limitations: Seropositive at baseline were only six AZD1222 recipients.

Generated by immunoSEQ multiplex PCR, the TCRdb table keeps only in-frame clones and is missing some. Among roughly 120,000 clones listed, roughly 88% were seen once. Trimming removed 0 bases from V and 5 bases from J, with 22 bases in between. Germline V gives CDR1 LGHDT, CDR2 YNNKEL (reference sequence). There are 19 residues in the CDR3. A word on this clone: The antigen is unknown.

The sequences come from peripheral blood, collected on day 0 of AZD1222 vaccination. The origin of this receptor is an adult in good health. The genes are TRBV3-1 (or the pseudogene TRBV3-2) and TRBJ2-2, with D perhaps TRBD2 (6 bases). The CDR3, as DNA: TGTGCCAGCAGCCAAGAAGGTAGCGGCTCTGCCCGAGGGACCGGGGAGCTGTTTTTT. Amino acid sequence: CASSQEGSGSARGTGELFF.